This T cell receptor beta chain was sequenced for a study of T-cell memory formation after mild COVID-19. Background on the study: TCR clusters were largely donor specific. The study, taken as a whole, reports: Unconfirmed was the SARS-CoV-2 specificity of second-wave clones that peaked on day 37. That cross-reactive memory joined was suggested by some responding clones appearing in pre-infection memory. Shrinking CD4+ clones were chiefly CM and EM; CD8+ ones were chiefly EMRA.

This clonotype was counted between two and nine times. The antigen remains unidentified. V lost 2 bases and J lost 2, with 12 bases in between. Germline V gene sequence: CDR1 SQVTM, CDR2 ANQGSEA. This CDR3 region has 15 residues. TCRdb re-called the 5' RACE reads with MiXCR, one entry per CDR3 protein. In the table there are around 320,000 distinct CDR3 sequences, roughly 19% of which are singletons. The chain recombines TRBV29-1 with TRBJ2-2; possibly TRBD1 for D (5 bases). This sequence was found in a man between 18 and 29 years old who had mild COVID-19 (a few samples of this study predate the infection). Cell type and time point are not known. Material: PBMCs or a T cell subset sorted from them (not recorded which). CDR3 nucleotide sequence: TGCAGCGTTGAATTTCAGGGTCTAAACACCGGGGAGCTGTTTTTT. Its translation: CSVEFQGLNTGELFF.